These 23 T cell receptor beta chains originate from one sample sequenced in a study of blood T cell repertoires in COVID-19. Sequencing used immunoSEQ multiplex PCR; TCRdb keeps in-frame clones, though not all of them. The sample records 68,000 or so clones, approximately 92% being singletons. The sequencing sample was made of peripheral blood. These receptors came from a man aged 45 to 65 with acute or convalescent COVID-19.

In DNA form, the CDR3 reads TGTGCCAGCAGCTTGGGGACACCCGATAATTCACCCCTCCACTTT. Translated, it gives CASSLGTPDNSPLHF. This chain links TRBV7-9 with TRBJ1-6; D might be TRBD1 (6 bases). Trimming took 3 bases from V and 5 from J, leaving 11 bases between them. Germline-derived CDR1 and CDR2 are SEHNR and FQNEAQ (reference sequence). The CDR3 covers 15 residues.

Written as DNA, the CDR3 is TGTGCCAGCGGGCCCGCCTACAATGAGCAGTTCTTC. It specifies CASGPAYNEQFF. The genes are TRBV28 and TRBJ2-1; D unclear. The CDR3 is 12 amino acids. Germline V CDR1 and CDR2: MDHEN, SYDVKM. With 8 bases removed from V and 2 bases from J, the gap between germline ends came to 7 bases.

The rearrangement uses TRBV5-5 and TRBJ2-7; TRBD1 matches at 8 bases. The CDR3 consists of 15 residues. The J segment lost 9 bases and the V segment lost 4 bases, leaving 15 bases of the junction unmatched. Germline-derived CDR1 and CDR2 are SGHKS and YYEKEE (reference sequence). CDR3 coding DNA: TGTGCCAGCAGCACCCAAACTGGACAGGGAAGGGTGCAGTACTTC. This sequence encodes CASSTQTGQGRVQYF.

The V and J genes are TRBV7-2 and TRBJ2-2; 7 bases are a match to TRBD2. Germline trimming cut 5 bases from V and 1 base from J; bases unmatched to any gene: 7. Germline V gene data show CDR1 as SGHTA and CDR2 as FQGNSA. The CDR3 loop spans 16 amino acids. CDR3 DNA sequence: TGTGCCAGCAGCCCCCTGGGACTATTGAACACCGGGGAGCTGTTTTTT. This sequence encodes CASSPLGLLNTGELFF.

V usage is TRBV11-3 and J usage is TRBJ1-2; TRBD1 matches at 7 bases. V gave up 1 base and J gave up 2 bases; unmatched junction bases: 7. This CDR3 comprises 16 residues. Germline loops: CDR1 SGHNT, CDR2 YENEEA. DNA of the CDR3: TGTGCCAGCAGCTTAGGGGACGGGACAGCAAACTATGGCTACACCTTC. Translating it yields CASSLGDGTANYGYTF.

The J gene is TRBJ1-6, the V gene TRBV5-5, with 9 bases matching TRBD1. CDR3 length equals 16 residues. Germline V gives CDR1 SGHKS, CDR2 YYEKEE (reference sequence). The junction had 8 bases not matched to a gene; V was cut back by 4 bases and J by 6 bases. The CDR3 coding sequence is TGTGCCAGCAGCCGGGACAGGGTCCTTGGTAATTCACCCCTCCACTTT. Protein product: CASSRDRVLGNSPLHF.

V gene TRBV11-3 combines with J gene TRBJ1-6, with TRBD1 matching 7 bases. CDR1 and CDR2 (germline): SGHNT, YENEEA. This CDR3 has 15 residues. The trim removed 5 bases at V and 5 bases at J, leaving 6 bases unmatched. This chain's CDR3 is CASSDRGQHNSPLHF. For the CDR3, the DNA is TGTGCCAGCAGCGACCGGGGACAGCATAATTCACCCCTCCACTTT.

DNA of the CDR3: TGTGCCAGCAGCTTAGAGTCCTGGGACAGGGGCTACAATGAGCAGTTCTTC. Amino acids: CASSLESWDRGYNEQFF. This chain joins TRBV7-6 and TRBJ2-1; 10 nucleotides match TRBD1. V lost 1 base to trimming and J lost 3 bases; unmatched junction nucleotides: 6. Looked up from germline, CDR1 is SGHVS and CDR2 is FNYEAQ. This CDR3 is built from 17 residues.

This chain uses TRBV30 with TRBJ2-1; D ambiguous. Germline CDR1 and CDR2: GTSNPN and SVGIG (reference sequence). The ends were cut back, 2 bases at V and 0 bases at J, with 8 bases in the middle. This CDR3 is built from 14 residues. This CDR3 reads CAWSFGSSYNEQFF. The CDR3 DNA is TGTGCCTGGAGTTTCGGTAGCTCCTACAATGAGCAGTTCTTC. The full variable domain, completed using reference TRBV30 and TRBJ2-1, is SQTIHQWPATLVQPVGSPLSLECTVEGTSNPNLYWYRQAAGRGLQLLFYSVGIGQISSEVPQNLSASRPQDRQFILSSKKLLLSDSGFYLCAWSFGSSYNEQFFGPGTRLTVL.

The chain recombines TRBV3-1 (or the pseudogene TRBV3-2) with TRBJ1-5; tentative D call: TRBD1 (5 bases). The CDR3 has 16 residues. V gave up 1 base and J gave up 0 bases, with 10 bases separating them. CDR1 LGHDT and CDR2 YNNKEL come from the germline V gene (reference sequence). This CDR3 reads CASSQGRTYSNQPQHF. DNA of the CDR3: TGTGCCAGCAGCCAAGGCAGGACATATAGCAATCAGCCCCAGCATTTT.

This chain links TRBV5-1 with TRBJ1-6, with D hard to call. The CDR3 is 16 amino acids. V was cut by 2 bases and J by 5 bases, with 14 bases left in between. Germline V lookup: CDR1 SGHRS, CDR2 YFSETQ. The CDR3 here is CASSLSARNDNSPLHF. CDR3 DNA sequence: TGCGCCAGCAGCTTATCCGCGAGGAATGATAATTCACCCCTCCACTTT.

CDR3 residues: CASSLPNTEAFF. The CDR3 nucleotides are TGTGCCAGCAGCTTGCCTAATACTGAAGCTTTCTTT. The rearrangement uses TRBV5-4 and TRBJ1-1; D call uncertain. CDR1 is SGHNT, CDR2 YYREEE, per germline (reference sequence). V was cut by 1 base and J by 5 bases, with 6 bases left in between. This CDR3 has 12 residues.

The CDR3 loop is CASSYEGPSGANVLTF. The CDR3 DNA sequence: TGTGCCAGCAGTTATGAGGGCCCCTCTGGGGCCAACGTCCTGACTTTC. The chain combines TRBV6-2 or TRBV6-3 with TRBJ2-6; weak D call: TRBD2 (5 bases). This CDR3 is 16 amino acids long. V gave up 3 bases and J gave up 0 bases, with 9 bases separating them. Germline V lookup: CDR1 MNHEY, CDR2 SVGEGT.

This chain links TRBV5-6 with TRBJ1-1, with 10 positions matching TRBD1. Trimming took 4 bases from V and 4 from J; bases not matched to a gene: 7. Germline CDR1 SGHDT, CDR2 YYEEEE. The CDR3 has 15 amino acids. The CDR3 bases are TGTGCCAGCAGCCTAGGGACAGGGGTTGTCACTGAAGCTTTCTTT. As protein: CASSLGTGVVTEAFF. The whole variable domain, filled in from reference TRBV5-6 and TRBJ1-1, reads DAGVTQSPTHLIKTRGQQVTLRCSPKSGHDTVSWYQQALGQGPQFIFQYYEEEERQRGNFPDRFSGHQFPNYSSELNVNALLLGDSALYLCASSLGTGVVTEAFFGQGTRLTVV.

The V call is TRBV7-6, the J call TRBJ2-2, with 11 positions matching TRBD1. Germline V lookup: CDR1 SGHVS, CDR2 FNYEAQ. The CDR3 spans 16 residues. V lost 4 bases, J lost 5 bases, and 6 bases stayed unmatched. The CDR3 sequence: CASSSRTGGMTGELFF. Written as DNA, the CDR3 is TGTGCCAGCAGCTCCCGGACAGGGGGCATGACCGGGGAGCTGTTTTTT.

The DNA of the CDR3 is TGTGCCAGCAGCGTAGAGGGGGCCAGCTACGAGCAGTACTTC. Its translation is CASSVEGASYEQYF. The chain is built from TRBV9 and TRBJ2-7; 7 bases match TRBD1. V gave up 0 bases and J gave up 3 bases; unmatched junction bases: 3. From germline, CDR1 is SGDLS and CDR2 YYNGEE. CDR3 size: 14 residues.

V and J are TRBV25-1 and TRBJ1-6, with unresolved D. CDR3 size: 13 residues. V lost 4 bases, J lost 8 bases, and 9 bases lay in between. Germline CDR1 is MGHDK and CDR2 is SYGVNS. The CDR3 nucleotides are TGTGCCAGCAGTGTGAGGAGTGATTCACCCCTCCACTTT. Translating gives CASSVRSDSPLHF.

The V gene is TRBV7-3, the J gene TRBJ2-5, with 8 nucleotides matching TRBD1. Losses at the gene ends were 1 base for V and 1 base for J; bases not matched to a gene: 14. From germline, CDR1 is SGHTA and CDR2 FQGTGA. The CDR3 is 19 residues long. Here the CDR3 reads CASSLKPGRGQEPQETQYF. The DNA of the CDR3 is TGTGCCAGCAGCTTAAAGCCCGGTCGGGGACAGGAACCCCAAGAGACCCAGTACTTC.

The V and J genes are TRBV7-2 and TRBJ2-5; the match to TRBD2 covers 7 bases. J was trimmed by 5 bases and V by 5 bases; bases with no gene match: 14. CDR3 length: 16 amino acids. Germline V lookup: CDR1 SGHTA, CDR2 FQGNSA. CDR3 nucleotides: TGTGCCAGCAGCCCCGGTCGGGCGGGAGACGGGGAGACCCAGTACTTC. The encoded protein is CASSPGRAGDGETQYF. Based on the CDR3 plus reference TRBV7-2 and TRBJ2-5, the full variable domain is GAGVSQSPSNKVTEKGKDVELRCDPISGHTALYWYRQSLGQGLEFLIYFQGNSAPDKSGLPSDRFSAERTGGSVSTLTIQRTQQEDSAVYLCASSPGRAGDGETQYFGPGTRLLVL.

This chain uses TRBV24-1 with TRBJ2-1; D might be TRBD1 (5 bases). Germline assignment: CDR1 KGHDR and CDR2 SFDVKD. The germline V and J ends were trimmed by 11 bases and 6 bases, with 13 bases remaining between them. This CDR3 comprises 12 residues. The CDR3 sequence is CAIQTEINEQFF. CDR3 sequence (DNA): TGTGCCATCCAGACAGAAATCAATGAGCAGTTCTTC.

Here the CDR3 reads CATSDLGRKQFF. The CDR3 coding sequence is TGTGCCACCAGTGATTTGGGCAGAAAGCAGTTCTTC. This chain connects TRBV24-1 to TRBJ2-1; D remains unclear. V gave up 0 bases and J gave up 11 bases, with 7 bases separating them. CDR1 KGHDR and CDR2 SFDVKD come from the germline V gene. The CDR3 sequence is 12 residues long.

The rearrangement links TRBV6-6 to TRBJ1-3; 8 bases line up with TRBD1. Trimming at V came to 2 bases and at J to 4 bases, leaving 4 bases not matched to a gene. The V gene's germline CDR1 is MNHNY and CDR2 SVGAGI (reference sequence). The CDR3 is 15 amino acids. CDR3 amino acids: CASSYQGARGNTIYF. CDR3 nucleotide sequence: TGTGCCAGCAGTTACCAGGGGGCGCGAGGAAACACCATATATTTT.

This chain connects TRBV18 to TRBJ1-2; weak D call: TRBD1 (5 bases). Trimming removed 8 bases from V and 0 bases from J, with 13 bases in between. Germline V gene sequence: CDR1 KGHSH, CDR2 LQKENI. The CDR3 sequence is 14 residues long. CDR3 residues: CASLETAANYGYTF. DNA for the CDR3: TGTGCCAGCCTTGAGACAGCCGCTAACTATGGCTACACCTTC.